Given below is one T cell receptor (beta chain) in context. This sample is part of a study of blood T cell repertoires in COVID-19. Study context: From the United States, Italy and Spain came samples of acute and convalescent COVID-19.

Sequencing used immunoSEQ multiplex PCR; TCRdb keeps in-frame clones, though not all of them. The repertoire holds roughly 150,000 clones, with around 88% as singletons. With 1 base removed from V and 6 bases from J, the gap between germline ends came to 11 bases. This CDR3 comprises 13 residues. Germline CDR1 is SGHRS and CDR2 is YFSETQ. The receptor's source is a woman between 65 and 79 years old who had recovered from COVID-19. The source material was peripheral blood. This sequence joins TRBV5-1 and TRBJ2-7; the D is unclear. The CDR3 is CASSLWQEREQYF. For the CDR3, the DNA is TGCGCCAGCAGCTTGTGGCAGGAACGCGAGCAGTACTTC.